A single sample is the source of the 9 T cell receptor beta chains below, sequenced in a study of T cell clonality in common variable immunodeficiency. Only in-frame clones appear in the TCRdb table, and some are missing; sequencing was by immunoSEQ multiplex PCR. The data show approximately 81,000 clones, none appearing only once, with under 1% held by the ten largest. Specimen: peripheral blood mononuclear cells. The receptors come from a person aged 18 to 69 in good health.

About this clone itself: The sequenced fragment ends 3 residues before the CDR3 boundary, so the rest is inferred from the germline J gene. The chain has TRBV11-1 and TRBJ2-3; possible D gene TRBD2, 5 bases. Trimming removed 5 bases at V and 6 bases at J, with 9 bases between. CDR3 size: 12 residues. Germline-derived CDR1 and CDR2 are SGHAT and FQDESV (reference sequence). CDR3 sequence: CASSARGDTQYF. The part of the CDR3 DNA that was read is TGTGCCAGCAGCGCACGCGGGGATACG. Full variable domain (rest looked up from reference TRBV11-1 and TRBJ2-3): EAEVAQSPRYKITEKSQAVAFWCDPISGHATLYWYRQILGQGPELLVQFQDESVVDDSQLPKDRFSAERLKGVDSTLKIQPAELGDSAMYLCASSARGDTQYFGPGTRLTVL.

This clone was seen a handful of times. The read ends 3 residues early relative to the CDR3; the germline J gene fills the gap. V and J are TRBV19 and TRBJ2-1, with 15 bases lining up with TRBD2. Germline CDR1 reads LNHDA; CDR2 reads SQIVND (reference sequence). The CDR3 length is 15 residues. After removal of 6 bases from V and 8 bases from J, the junction contained 5 bases not matched to a gene. The DNA read from the CDR3 is TGTGCCAGTAGCGGGACTAGCGGGAGGTTGGATGAG. It is translated as CASSGTSGRLDE. The full CDR3 protein reads CASSGTSGRLDEQFF.

This clone has at least ten counts. The read stops 3 residues short of the end of the CDR3; the missing end is completed from the germline J gene. The V and J genes are TRBV12-3 or TRBV12-4 and TRBJ2-7; 8 bases agree with TRBD1. V lost 4 bases, J lost 0 bases, and 5 bases stayed unmatched. The CDR3 is 15 residues long. The CDR3 loop is CASSSTGGHSYEQYF. The CDR3 DNA, read in part, is TGTGCCAGCAGTTCAACAGGGGGTCACTCCTACGAG.

This clone was observed at least ten times. The read gets to within 3 residues of the CDR3 end, and the germline J gene fills in the rest. The chain has TRBV7-8 and TRBJ1-1; no firm D call. CDR1 is SGHVS and CDR2 is FQNEAQ in the germline V gene. The V gene lost 5 bases and the J gene lost 6 bases, with 13 bases spanning the gap. The length of the CDR3 is 13 residues. Incomplete CDR3 DNA: TGTGCCAGCAGCCTGAGAGAGGACTCTGAA. Amino acid sequence: CASSLREDSE. The whole CDR3 sequence is CASSLREDSEAFF.

This clone was found many times. Germline is not matched at one junction end, which may reflect a read error. The read gets to within 3 residues of the CDR3 end, and the germline J gene fills in the rest. The genes are TRBV7-7 and TRBJ2-3, with no clear D. CDR1 and CDR2 (germline): SSHAT, FNYEAQ (reference sequence). This CDR3 comprises 14 residues. CDR3: CASSLDFNGDTQYF. The DNA read from the CDR3 is TGTGCTAGCAGCTTAGACTTTAATGGAGATACG.

As regards this clone: With the read ending 3 residues before the CDR3 end, the germline J gene is used to fill in that end. The chain has TRBV11-2 and TRBJ2-5; TRBD2 might be the D (5 bases). There are 14 residues in the CDR3. Germline V gives CDR1 SGHAT, CDR2 FQNNGV. The germline V and J ends were trimmed by 7 bases and 4 bases, with 16 bases remaining between them. Partial CDR3 DNA: TGTGCCAGCACCCCTCTAGGACTGGGAGAGACC. Its translation is CASTPLGLGET. The whole CDR3 reads CASTPLGLGETQYF.

This clone was recorded at least ten times. The CDR3 goes on 3 residues after the read ends, and that part is filled in from the germline J gene. The chain carries TRBV19 and TRBJ1-5, with 9 bases that match TRBD1. CDR3 length: 15 residues. From germline, CDR1 is LNHDA and CDR2 SQIVND (reference sequence). The ends lost 3 bases at V and 6 bases at J; junction bases unmatched: 6. The CDR3 protein is CASSIEQGAGQPQHF. The part of the CDR3 DNA that was read is TGTGCCAGTAGTATTGAACAGGGGGCAGGTCAGCCC. Based on the CDR3 plus reference TRBV19 and TRBJ1-5, the full variable domain is DGGITQSPKYLFRKEGQNVTLSCEQNLNHDAMYWYRQDPGQGLRLIYYSQIVNDFQKGDIAEGYSVSREKKESFPLTVTSAQKNPTAFYLCASSIEQGAGQPQHFGDGTRLSIL.

This clone was counted at least ten times. The read comes to an end 3 residues before the CDR3 does, leaving the germline J gene to fill in the end. This chain joins TRBV5-1 and TRBJ1-2; TRBD1 matches at 9 bases. Germline V gives CDR1 SGHRS, CDR2 YFSETQ. There are 14 residues in the CDR3. CDR3 DNA (partial): TGCGCCAGCGGGGCGGGACAGGGATCAGGAGGC. The encoded protein is CASGAGQGSGG. The CDR3 in its entirety is CASGAGQGSGGYTF.

This clone was detected ten times or more. The junction differs from germline at one of its ends, possibly a read error. The CDR3 end lies 3 residues beyond the end of the read and is filled in from the germline J gene. V usage is TRBV4-2 and J usage is TRBJ2-1; 9 bases line up with TRBD2. CDR3 length equals 17 residues. Per the germline V gene, CDR1 is LGHNA and CDR2 is YNFKEQ. The CDR3 DNA, read in part, is TGCGCCAGCAGCCAAGATTGGACTAGCGCGACTTACCGTGAG. Translation: CASSQDWTSATYRE. Given in full, the CDR3 is CASSQDWTSATYREQFF.